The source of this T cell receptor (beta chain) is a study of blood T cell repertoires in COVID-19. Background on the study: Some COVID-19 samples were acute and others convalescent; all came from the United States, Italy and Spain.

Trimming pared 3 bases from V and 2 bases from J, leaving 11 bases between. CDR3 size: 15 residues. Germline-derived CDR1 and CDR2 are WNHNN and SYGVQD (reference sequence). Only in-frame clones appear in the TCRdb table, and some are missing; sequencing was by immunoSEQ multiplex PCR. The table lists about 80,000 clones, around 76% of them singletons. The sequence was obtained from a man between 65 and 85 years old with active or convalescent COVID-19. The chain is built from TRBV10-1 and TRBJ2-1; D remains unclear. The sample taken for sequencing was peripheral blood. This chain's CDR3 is CASSEEAVTYNEQFF. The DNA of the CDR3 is TGCGCCAGCAGTGAAGAGGCGGTAACCTACAATGAGCAGTTCTTC.